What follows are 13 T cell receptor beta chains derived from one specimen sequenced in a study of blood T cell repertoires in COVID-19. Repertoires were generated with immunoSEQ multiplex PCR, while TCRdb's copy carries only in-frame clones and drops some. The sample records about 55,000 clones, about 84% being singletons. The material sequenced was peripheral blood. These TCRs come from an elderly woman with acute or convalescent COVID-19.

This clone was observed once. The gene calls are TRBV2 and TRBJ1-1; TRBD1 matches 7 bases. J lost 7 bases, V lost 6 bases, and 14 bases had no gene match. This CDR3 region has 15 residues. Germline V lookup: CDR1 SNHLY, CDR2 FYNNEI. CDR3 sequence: CASSERTGLRNEAFF. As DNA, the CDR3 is TGTGCCAGCAGCGAACGGACAGGTCTACGAAATGAAGCTTTCTTT. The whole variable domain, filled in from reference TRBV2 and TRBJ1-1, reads EPEVTQTPSHQVTQMGQEVILRCVPISNHLYFYWYRQILGQKVEFLVSFYNNEISEKSEIFDDQFSVERPDGSNFTLKIRSTKLEDSAMYFCASSERTGLRNEAFFGQGTRLTVV.

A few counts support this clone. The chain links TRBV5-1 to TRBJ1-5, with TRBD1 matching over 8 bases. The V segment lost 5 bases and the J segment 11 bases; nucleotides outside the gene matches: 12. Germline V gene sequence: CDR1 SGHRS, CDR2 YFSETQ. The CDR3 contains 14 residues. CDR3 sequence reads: CASREGQGLGAQHF. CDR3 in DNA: TGCGCCAGCAGAGAAGGACAGGGCCTAGGGGCCCAGCATTTT.

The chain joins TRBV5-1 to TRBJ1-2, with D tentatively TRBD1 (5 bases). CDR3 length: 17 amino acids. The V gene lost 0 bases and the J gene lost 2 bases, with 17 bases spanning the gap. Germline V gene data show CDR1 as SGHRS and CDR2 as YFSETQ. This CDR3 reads CASSLGGGGGTNYGYTF. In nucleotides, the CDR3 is TGCGCCAGCAGCTTGGGAGGAGGTGGAGGGACGAACTATGGCTACACCTTC.

The CDR3 sequence: CASSEQGSWQPQHF. The CDR3 region has the DNA TGTGCCAGCAGTGAACAGGGAAGTTGGCAGCCCCAGCATTTT. This chain uses TRBV6-1 with TRBJ1-5; D is possibly TRBD1 (5 bases). V lost 2 bases to trimming and J lost 7 bases, with 12 bases between them. Germline V CDR1 and CDR2: MNHNS, SASEGT. The CDR3 covers 14 residues.

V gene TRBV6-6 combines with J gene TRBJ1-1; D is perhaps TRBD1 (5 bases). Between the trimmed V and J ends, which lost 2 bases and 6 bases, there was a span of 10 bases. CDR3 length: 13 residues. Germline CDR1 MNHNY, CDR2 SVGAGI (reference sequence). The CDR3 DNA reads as TGTGCCAGCAGTTACGGGGCTGGGCCTGAAGCTTTCTTT. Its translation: CASSYGAGPEAFF.

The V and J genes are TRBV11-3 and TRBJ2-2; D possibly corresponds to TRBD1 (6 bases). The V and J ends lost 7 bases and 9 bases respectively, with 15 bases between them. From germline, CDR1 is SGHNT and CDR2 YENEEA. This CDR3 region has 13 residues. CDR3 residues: CASNKDRDRELFF. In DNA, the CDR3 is TGTGCCAGCAACAAAGACCGGGACAGGGAGCTGTTTTTT. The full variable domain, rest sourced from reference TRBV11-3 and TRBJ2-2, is EAGVVQSPRYKIIEKKQPVAFWCNPISGHNTLYWYLQNLGQGPELLIRYENEEAVDDSQLPKDRFSAERLKGVDSTLKIQPAELGDSAVYLCASNKDRDRELFFGEGSRLTVL.

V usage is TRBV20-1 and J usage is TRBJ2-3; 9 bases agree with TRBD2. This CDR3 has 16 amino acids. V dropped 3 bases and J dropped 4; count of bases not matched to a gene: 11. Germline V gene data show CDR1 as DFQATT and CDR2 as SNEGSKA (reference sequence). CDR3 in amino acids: CSASFKSGRTSDTQYF. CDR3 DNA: TGCAGTGCTAGTTTTAAGAGCGGGAGGACATCAGATACGCAGTATTTT.

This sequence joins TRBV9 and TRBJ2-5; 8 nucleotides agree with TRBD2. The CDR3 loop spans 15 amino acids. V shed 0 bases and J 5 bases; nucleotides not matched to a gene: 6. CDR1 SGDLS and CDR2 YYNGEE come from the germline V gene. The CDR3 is CASSVGGSGTETQYF. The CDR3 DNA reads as TGTGCCAGCAGCGTAGGAGGTAGCGGGACGGAGACCCAGTACTTC.

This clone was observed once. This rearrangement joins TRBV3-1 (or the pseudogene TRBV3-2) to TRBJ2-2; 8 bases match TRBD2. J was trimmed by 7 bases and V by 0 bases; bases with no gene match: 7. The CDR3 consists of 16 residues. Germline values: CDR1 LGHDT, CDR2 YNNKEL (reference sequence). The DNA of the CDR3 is TGTGCCAGCAGCCAAGAAAGGACTAGCCTCGGCGGGGAGCTGTTTTTT. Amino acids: CASSQERTSLGGELFF.

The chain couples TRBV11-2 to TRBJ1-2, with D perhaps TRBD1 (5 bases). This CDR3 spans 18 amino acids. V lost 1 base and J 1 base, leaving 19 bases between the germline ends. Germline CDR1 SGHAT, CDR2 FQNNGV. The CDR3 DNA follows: TGTGCCAGCAGCTTAGCAGGGCAGGTCCGGACGTATAACTATGGCTACACCTTC. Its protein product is CASSLAGQVRTYNYGYTF.

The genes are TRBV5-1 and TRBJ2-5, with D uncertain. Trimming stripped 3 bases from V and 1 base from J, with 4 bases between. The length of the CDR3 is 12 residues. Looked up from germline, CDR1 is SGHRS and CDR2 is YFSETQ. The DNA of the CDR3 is TGCGCCAGCAGCTCAGGCCAAGAGACCCAGTACTTC. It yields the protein CASSSGQETQYF.

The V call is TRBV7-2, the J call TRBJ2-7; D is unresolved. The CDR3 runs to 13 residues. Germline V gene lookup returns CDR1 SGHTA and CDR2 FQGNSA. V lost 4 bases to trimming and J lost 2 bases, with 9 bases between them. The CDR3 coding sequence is TGTGCCAGCAGCTCCTACACAGCCTACGAGCAGTACTTC. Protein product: CASSSYTAYEQYF.

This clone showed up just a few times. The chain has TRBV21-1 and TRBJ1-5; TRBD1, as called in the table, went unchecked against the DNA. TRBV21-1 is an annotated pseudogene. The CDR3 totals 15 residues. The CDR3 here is CASRGTDRRNQPQHF. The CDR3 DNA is TGTGCCAGCAGGGGGACAGACAGAAGAAATCAGCCCCAGCATTTT.